This is a list of T cell receptor beta chains from one sample in a study of OX40 agonist ivuxolimab in advanced cancers. Method: immunoSEQ multiplex PCR; TCRdb's copy keeps in-frame clones and lacks some. The table includes fewer than 55,000 clones, roughly four fifths detected once. The sample here was CD4+ or CD8+ T cells sorted from blood, taken in a trial of the OX40 agonist ivuxolimab. The receptors shown here come from an adult with an advanced solid tumor such as melanoma, head and neck, liver or kidney cancer. Both conserved end residues are part of each CDR3. The D gene is left open where the match is weak. Size values are once, few and many counts, or a class for expanded clones, and some rows have none.

j_gene	v_gene	d_gene	abundance	CDR3aa	CDR3nt
TRBJ2-5	TRBV10-3	TRBD2	NA	CAIGGGQETQYF	TGTGCCATCGGGGGGGGCCAAGAGACCCAGTACTTC
TRBJ2-1	TRBV5-1	NA	few	CASGREAEQFF	TGCGCCAGCGGGCGGGAAGCTGAGCAGTTCTTC
TRBJ1-6	TRBV6-5	NA	NA	CASSPTAGPNSPLHF	TGTGCCAGCAGCCCTACGGCAGGGCCCAATTCACCCCTCCACTTT
TRBJ1-2	TRBV4-1	NA	NA	CASSQGQEFNYGYTF	TGCGCCAGCAGCCAAGGTCAGGAGTTTAACTATGGCTACACCTTC
TRBJ1-6	TRBV12-5	NA	few	CASGQGQSSPLHF	TGTGCTAGTGGTCAGGGCCAGTCATCACCCCTCCACTTT
TRBJ2-7	TRBV6-1	NA	few	CASSEFRAGYF	TGTGCCAGCAGTGAATTCAGGGCCGGGTACTTC
TRBJ2-7	TRBV6-5	NA	NA	CASSYEIQGIYEQYF	TGTGCCAGCAGTTACGAAATCCAGGGAATATACGAGCAGTACTTC
TRBJ2-2	TRBV4-2	TRBD2	NA	CATSEQRGARNTGELFF	TGTGCCACCAGCGAGCAGCGGGGGGCCAGAAACACCGGGGAGCTGTTTTTT
TRBJ2-7	TRBV5-1	TRBD1	NA	CASSLAGQSYEQYF	TGCGCCAGCAGCTTGGCGGGACAGTCGTACGAGCAGTACTTC
TRBJ2-7	TRBV25-1	TRBD1	NA	CASSGQGSHGQYF	TGTGCCAGCAGTGGACAGGGAAGTCACGGGCAGTACTTC
TRBJ1-5	TRBV28	NA	few	CASSTLYNQPQHF	TGTGCCAGCAGTACCCTCTACAATCAGCCCCAGCATTTT
TRBJ1-2	TRBV4-1	NA	NA	CASSGPLAASGYTF	TGCGCCAGCAGTGGGCCACTCGCAGCGAGTGGCTACACCTTC
TRBJ1-2	TRBV27	TRBD1	NA	CASSLQGRYGYTF	TGTGCCAGCAGCCTACAGGGGAGGTATGGCTACACCTTC
TRBJ2-3	TRBV5-5	NA	once	CASRSQGLSDTQYF	TGTGCCAGCAGGTCTCAGGGGCTGTCGGATACGCAGTATTTT
TRBJ1-5	TRBV6-1	NA	NA	CASSEYPSSEINQPQHF	TGTGCCAGCAGTGAATATCCTTCCAGTGAGATCAATCAGCCCCAGCATTTT
TRBJ2-3	TRBV29-1	TRBD2	NA	CSGRGTVGLAGFWGGTDTQYF	TGCAGCGGACGAGGGACCGTGGGACTAGCGGGGTTCTGGGGAGGCACAGATACGCAGTATTTT
TRBJ2-7	TRBV11-3	TRBD1	NA	CASSTYLGQGYEQYF	TGTGCCAGCAGCACATACCTGGGACAGGGGTACGAGCAGTACTTC
TRBJ2-3	TRBV27	NA	NA	CASSSRQPDTQYF	TGTGCCAGCAGTTCCCGACAGCCAGATACGCAGTATTTT
TRBJ1-5	TRBV27	NA	NA	CASSPVGHNQPQHF	TGTGCCAGCAGTCCAGTGGGACACAATCAGCCCCAGCATTTT
TRBJ2-5	TRBV19	NA	NA	CASSIVLQETQYF	TGTGCCAGTAGTATCGTACTCCAAGAGACCCAGTACTTC
TRBJ2-3	TRBV7-9	TRBD2	once	CASSFNSGGGGRTQYF	TGTGCCAGCAGCTTCAATAGCGGGGGGGGCGGGCGTACGCAGTATTTT
TRBJ1-1	TRBV5-1	NA	NA	CASSENTFSMNTEAFF	TGCGCCAGCAGCGAAAACACGTTTTCTATGAACACTGAAGCTTTCTTT
TRBJ2-3	TRBV19	NA	NA	CASRGRTDTQYF	TGTGCCAGCCGGGGGAGAACAGATACGCAGTATTTT
TRBJ2-3	TRBV18	NA	few	CASSPGFSTDTQYF	TGTGCCAGCTCCCCGGGATTTAGCACAGATACGCAGTATTTT
TRBJ1-2	TRBV14	NA	NA	CASSQALLGPSGYTF	TGTGCCAGCAGCCAAGCCCTTCTGGGCCCAAGTGGCTACACCTTC
TRBJ2-5	TRBV4-1	TRBD1	NA	CASSQRRGQGQETQYF	TGCGCCAGCAGCCAACGACGGGGACAGGGACAAGAGACCCAGTACTTC
TRBJ1-2	TRBV6-6	NA	NA	CASSLSGYGYTF	TGTGCCAGCAGCCTATCCGGCTATGGCTACACCTTC
TRBJ1-1	TRBV21-1	NA	few	CASSKWTNTEAFF	TGTGCCAGCAGCAAGTGGACAAACACTGAAGCTTTCTTT
TRBJ2-3	TRBV7-2	NA	NA	CASSRRGGLSTDTQYF	TGTGCCAGCAGCCGAAGGGGGGGACTTAGCACAGATACGCAGTATTTT
TRBJ1-6	TRBV6-5	TRBD1	NA	CASSYGDRSYNSPLHF	TGTGCCAGCAGTTACGGGGACAGGTCTTATAATTCACCCCTCCACTTT
TRBJ1-4	TRBV29-1	TRBD1	NA	CSAYRQGANEKLFF	TGCAGCGCCTACAGACAGGGAGCTAATGAAAAACTGTTTTTT
TRBJ2-3	TRBV19	NA	once	CASSIAATDTQYF	TGTGCCAGTAGTATAGCGGCCACAGATACGCAGTATTTT
TRBJ1-6	TRBV7-9	TRBD1	few	CASSRTGGARVSPLHF	TGTGCCAGCAGCCGAACAGGGGGCGCGAGGGTTTCACCCCTCCACTTT
TRBJ2-7	TRBV2	NA	NA	CASSEEVGLAYEQYF	TGTGCCAGCAGTGAAGAGGTAGGGCTAGCCTACGAGCAGTACTTC
TRBJ1-1	TRBV10-1	NA	NA	CASTMDRNTEAFF	TGCGCCAGCACCATGGACAGGAACACTGAAGCTTTCTTT
TRBJ1-5	TRBV5-1	NA	NA	CASSLIRTDETSNQPQHF	TGCGCCAGCAGCTTAATCCGGACGGATGAGACTAGCAATCAGCCCCAGCATTTT
TRBJ2-5	TRBV6-5	TRBD2	NA	CASSIRGGSETQYF	TGTGCCAGCAGTATTCGGGGGGGCTCAGAGACCCAGTACTTC
TRBJ1-1	TRBV6-1	NA	NA	CASSEVPAADTEAFF	TGTGCCAGCAGTGAAGTTCCCGCGGCAGATACTGAAGCTTTCTTT
TRBJ2-3	TRBV9	TRBD2	NA	CATTAGLGIGDTQYF	TGTGCCACCACCGCCGGACTAGGAATCGGAGATACGCAGTATTTT
TRBJ2-2	TRBV19	TRBD1	NA	CASRTGVGTGELFF	TGTGCCAGTAGGACAGGGGTAGGAACCGGGGAGCTGTTTTTT
TRBJ2-5	TRBV7-9	NA	NA	CASSALGQETQYF	TGTGCCAGCAGCGCTCTAGGCCAAGAGACCCAGTACTTC
TRBJ2-1	TRBV19	NA	NA	CASSIGDWGREQFF	TGTGCCAGTAGTATTGGAGACTGGGGCCGTGAGCAGTTCTTC
TRBJ1-5	TRBV2	TRBD1	NA	CAGGQGNSNQPQHF	TGTGCCGGAGGACAGGGCAATAGCAATCAGCCCCAGCATTTT
TRBJ2-2	TRBV5-6	NA	NA	CASSLRQGPGELFF	TGTGCCAGCAGCTTGAGGCAGGGTCCCGGGGAGCTGTTTTTT
TRBJ2-3	TRBV25-1	TRBD2	NA	CASSDRSRGVGDTQYF	TGTGCCAGCAGTGACCGGTCCCGGGGGGTGGGAGATACGCAGTATTTT
TRBJ2-2	TRBV12-2	NA	NA	CASRLAPSGGVDTGELFF	TGTGCAAGTCGCTTAGCGCCTAGCGGGGGCGTGGACACCGGGGAGCTGTTTTTT
TRBJ2-7	TRBV6-5	TRBD1	NA	CASSYSPGQGWQYF	TGTGCCAGCAGTTACTCTCCCGGACAGGGGTGGCAGTACTTC
TRBJ1-2	TRBV5-8	NA	NA	CASSHPQLYGYTF	TGTGCCAGCAGCCACCCCCAGCTTTATGGCTACACCTTC
TRBJ1-4	TRBV2	NA	NA	CASSLTGSREKLFF	TGTGCCAGCAGCCTAACAGGGTCACGCGAAAAACTGTTTTTT
TRBJ2-4	TRBV6-6	TRBD1	NA	CASTTGTDIQYF	TGTGCCAGCACCACAGGGACAGACATTCAGTACTTC
TRBJ1-3	TRBV7-2	NA	few	CASSLAGYGNTIYF	TGTGCCAGCAGCTTAGCAGGATATGGAAACACCATATATTTT
TRBJ1-4	TRBV19	TRBD1	NA	CASSSLDRANEKLFF	TGTGCCAGTAGTTCGCTGGACAGGGCTAATGAAAAACTGTTTTTT
TRBJ2-2	TRBV5-1	NA	NA	CASSLGTANTGELFF	TGCGCCAGCAGCTTGGGAACAGCGAACACCGGGGAGCTGTTTTTT